Sequencing of this TCR beta chain was carried out in a study of T cell repertoires in cytomegalovirus infection. Looking at the study overall: As its CMV epitopes, the study selected recently identified HLA-C-restricted and well-studied HLA-B-restricted targets.

CDR3 length equals 11 residues. V dropped 11 bases and J dropped 6 bases, with 11 bases sitting between them. Per germline, CDR1 SGHVS and CDR2 FNYEAQ. TCRdb reanalysed the reads using MiXCR and keeps one entry per CDR3 protein. Here the sample spans about 700,000 distinct CDR3 sequences, approximately 33% being singletons. As for this clonotype: Antigen unknown.

This clonotype was sampled from a human donor in good health (CMV status not recorded). Some clones in this sample may be carry-over from other donors' samples. Sequenced here: cultured PBMCs, sampled from culture after CMV antigen stimulation. The V and J genes are TRBV7-6 and TRBJ2-1; D is possibly TRBD2 (5 bases). In DNA, the CDR3 is TGTGCCGTCGCACGGGGCAATGAGCAGTTCTTC. Protein: CAVARGNEQFF.